This passage covers 3 T cell receptor beta chains from one sample sequenced in a study of blood T cell repertoires in COVID-19. Sequenced by immunoSEQ multiplex PCR; TCRdb stores in-frame clones only, minus some. This sample has around 170,000 clones, with 65% to 90% found just once. The sample taken for sequencing was peripheral blood. The origin of the receptors is a man aged 50-59 years with active or convalescent COVID-19.

This chain links TRBV4-3 with TRBJ1-3; 7 nucleotides line up with TRBD1. This CDR3 has 16 amino acids. The V gene's germline CDR1 is LGHNA and CDR2 YSLEER. The junction had 7 bases not matched to a gene; V was cut back by 4 bases and J by 1 base. CDR3 sequence reads: CASSPEAGGSGNTIYF. Here the CDR3 DNA reads TGCGCCAGCAGCCCCGAAGCAGGGGGATCTGGAAACACCATATATTTT.

The chain uses TRBV28 and TRBJ1-1, with unresolved D. Germline V gene lookup returns CDR1 MDHEN and CDR2 SYDVKM. This CDR3 spans 14 amino acids. Trimming left V 2 bases short and J 6 bases short, with 13 bases between. CDR3 amino acids: CASSLTESEAEAFF. CDR3 coding DNA: TGTGCCAGCAGTTTAACGGAGTCTGAGGCTGAAGCTTTCTTT.

In this sample, this clone turned up once. The chain couples TRBV4-2 to TRBJ2-4; D ambiguous. Germline lookup yields CDR1 LGHNA and CDR2 YNFKEQ. The V end lost 1 base, the J end lost 0 bases, and 7 bases lay between the germline ends. The CDR3 contains 15 residues. Here the CDR3 reads CASSQAAVAKNIQYF. The CDR3 bases are TGTGCCAGCAGCCAAGCGGCGGTAGCCAAAAACATTCAGTACTTC.